This T cell receptor beta chain was documented in a study of Graves' ophthalmopathy and Graves' hyperthyroidism. Study results and limitations: Blood also held most thyroid clonotypes expanded above 0.001 frequency.

The authors amplified TCR beta CDR3 regions from RNA transcripts. In the first round, RT-PCR was carried out with HTBI primers, and a multiplex PCR formed the second round. TCRdb independently ran MiXCR on the multiplex PCR reads; one entry per CDR3 protein. The data show 170,000 or so distinct CDR3 sequences, less than 45% seen once. Note on this clonotype: Its target is not known.

Trimming removed 0 bases at V and 4 bases at J, with 12 bases between. The CDR3 extends over 14 amino acids. From germline, CDR1 is GTSNPN and CDR2 SVGIG (reference sequence). It was on clinical symptoms, serum thyroxine, TRAb, thyroid ultrasound and orbital computed tomography that diagnosis relied. Sequenced sample: peripheral blood. The receptor's source is a woman aged 35 to 49 with Graves' ophthalmopathy. V and J are TRBV30 and TRBJ1-2; possible D gene TRBD1, 5 bases. This chain's CDR3 is CAWSVLRGFYGYTF. The CDR3 bases are TGTGCCTGGAGTGTACTGAGGGGATTCTATGGCTACACCTTC. Variable domain in full (rest from reference TRBV30 and TRBJ1-2): SQTIHQWPATLVQPVGSPLSLECTVEGTSNPNLYWYRQAAGRGLQLLFYSVGIGQISSEVPQNLSASRPQDRQFILSSKKLLLSDSGFYLCAWSVLRGFYGYTFGSGTRLTVV.